This T cell receptor beta chain was recorded in a study of blood T cell repertoires in COVID-19. In the study overall: Spain, Italy and the United States supplied samples that represented acute and convalescent COVID-19. T cells, B-cell-depleted T cells, or PBMCs provided the cDNA or gDNA that served as material.

Germline trimming cut 8 bases from V and 3 bases from J; bases unmatched to any gene: 5. Looked up from germline, CDR1 is SNHLY and CDR2 is FYNNEI. The CDR3 sequence is 14 residues long. Grouping used clinical history reported by participants in a survey and questionnaire. Method: immunoSEQ multiplex PCR; TCRdb's copy keeps in-frame clones and lacks some. The sample has approximately 400,000 clones; around four fifths are singletons. The sequencing sample was made of PBMCs or T cells enriched from blood (not recorded which). The rearrangement joins TRBV2 to TRBJ2-2, with 8 bases matching TRBD1. This TCR derives from a woman aged 50 to 65 who had recovered from COVID-19. CDR3 nucleotides: TGTGCCAGCGGGGCAGGGGGCTACACCGGGGAGCTGTTTTTT. Translation gives CASGAGGYTGELFF.